This is a list of T cell receptor beta chains from one sample in a study of beta chain features in type 1 diabetes. Clones were sequenced by immunoSEQ multiplex PCR, and TCRdb holds only the in-frame ones, with some missing. The sample has about 360,000 clones, roughly 13% seen once. The sequencing sample was made of naive CD4+ T cells from blood. The receptors originated from a man aged 18 to 29 in good health. Each CDR3 is given with its conserved first and last residue.

j_gene: TRBJ2-2; v_gene: TRBV15; CDR3aa: CATSRPLGGNTGELFF
j_gene: TRBJ2-7; v_gene: TRBV7-9; CDR3aa: CASSSYGTGGSYEQYF
j_gene: TRBJ2-5; v_gene: TRBV11-2; CDR3aa: CASSLSGSSQTQYF
j_gene: TRBJ2-1; v_gene: TRBV2; CDR3aa: CASSEEGLRDRLHEQFF
j_gene: TRBJ2-2; v_gene: TRBV29-1; CDR3aa: CSAKGGGGTGELFF
j_gene: TRBJ1-1; v_gene: TRBV6-5; CDR3aa: CAAFGLGLAEAFF
j_gene: TRBJ2-1; v_gene: TRBV29-1; CDR3aa: CSAWGLWIDSYNEQFF
j_gene: TRBJ2-7; v_gene: TRBV11-2; CDR3aa: CASSLRQGSYEQYF
j_gene: TRBJ2-3; v_gene: TRBV4-3; CDR3aa: CASSVGTLRTDTQYF
j_gene: TRBJ2-7; v_gene: TRBV2; CDR3aa: CASNEQGQIHEQYF
j_gene: TRBJ2-7; v_gene: TRBV7-2; CDR3aa: CASSPGGWSGRPLEQYF
j_gene: TRBJ1-1; v_gene: TRBV7-9; CDR3aa: CASSPGGRNTEAFF
j_gene: TRBJ1-2; v_gene: TRBV5-4; CDR3aa: CASSPTGGGDGYTF
j_gene: TRBJ1-1; v_gene: TRBV4-1; CDR3aa: CASSDERNTEAFF
j_gene: TRBJ1-2; v_gene: TRBV6-4; CDR3aa: CASSDSGQGYGYTF
j_gene: TRBJ2-3; v_gene: TRBV30; CDR3aa: CAWSVPAVGTDTQYF
j_gene: TRBJ2-7; v_gene: TRBV7-2; CDR3aa: CASSFPTAGGYEQYF
j_gene: TRBJ2-4; v_gene: TRBV7-8; CDR3aa: CASSLVLAGGPPKNIQYF
j_gene: TRBJ1-2; v_gene: TRBV18; CDR3aa: CASSPTATGNPSYGYTF
j_gene: TRBJ1-6; v_gene: TRBV7-9; CDR3aa: CASSPGQASPLHF
j_gene: TRBJ1-2; v_gene: TRBV7-2; CDR3aa: CASSSTITGDYGYTF
j_gene: TRBJ2-7; v_gene: TRBV25-1; CDR3aa: CASSGWTGGNEQYF
j_gene: TRBJ1-1; v_gene: TRBV5-1; CDR3aa: CASSNDGGHTEAFF
j_gene: TRBJ1-1; v_gene: TRBV28; CDR3aa: CASSPRTATDMNTEAFF
j_gene: TRBJ1-1; v_gene: TRBV6-6; CDR3aa: CASSYRQGIPEAFF
j_gene: -; v_gene: TRBV7-9; CDR3aa: CASSRGYEQYF
j_gene: TRBJ1-1; v_gene: TRBV7-3; CDR3aa: CASSISDRTGFFF
j_gene: TRBJ2-2; v_gene: TRBV7-9; CDR3aa: CASSLFAGQSAGELFF
j_gene: TRBJ2-7; v_gene: TRBV5-1; CDR3aa: CASSLGTGFDEQYF
j_gene: TRBJ1-1; v_gene: TRBV30; CDR3aa: CAWKGRVNTEAFF
j_gene: TRBJ1-5; v_gene: TRBV11-2; CDR3aa: CASSLGTGGNQPQHF
j_gene: TRBJ1-5; v_gene: TRBV7-8; CDR3aa: CASSLGDRAQPQHF
j_gene: TRBJ1-2; v_gene: TRBV18; CDR3aa: CASSGDRSYGYTF
j_gene: TRBJ2-7; v_gene: TRBV9; CDR3aa: CASSARREGEQYF
j_gene: TRBJ2-2; v_gene: TRBV28; CDR3aa: CASSPWTGSTGELFF
j_gene: TRBJ1-3; v_gene: TRBV9; CDR3aa: CASSSVTGSGNTIYF
j_gene: TRBJ1-6; v_gene: TRBV18; CDR3aa: CASSDRGNGNSPLHF